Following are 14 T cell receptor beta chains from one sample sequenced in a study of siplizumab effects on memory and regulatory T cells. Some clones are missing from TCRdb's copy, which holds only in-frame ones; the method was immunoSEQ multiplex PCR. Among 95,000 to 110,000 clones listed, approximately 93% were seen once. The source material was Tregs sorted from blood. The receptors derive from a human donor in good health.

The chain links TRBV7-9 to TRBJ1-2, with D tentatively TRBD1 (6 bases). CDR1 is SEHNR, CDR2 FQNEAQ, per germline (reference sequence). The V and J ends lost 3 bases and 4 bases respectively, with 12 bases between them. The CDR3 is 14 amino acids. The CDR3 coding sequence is TGTGCCAGCAGCTTCCGGACAGACCTCTATGGCTACACCTTC. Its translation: CASSFRTDLYGYTF.

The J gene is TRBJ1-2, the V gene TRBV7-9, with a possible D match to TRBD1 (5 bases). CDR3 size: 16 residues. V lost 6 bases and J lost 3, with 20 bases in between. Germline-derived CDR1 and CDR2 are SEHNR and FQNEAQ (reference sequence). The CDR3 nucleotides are TGTGCCAGCAGTCCCTGGAGCCTGTGGACATACTATGGCTACACCTTC. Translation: CASSPWSLWTYYGYTF.

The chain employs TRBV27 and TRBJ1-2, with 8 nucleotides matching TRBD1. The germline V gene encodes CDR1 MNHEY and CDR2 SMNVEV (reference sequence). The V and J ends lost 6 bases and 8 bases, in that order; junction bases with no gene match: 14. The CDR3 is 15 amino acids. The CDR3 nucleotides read TGTGCCAGCAGCCGCACAACAGGGGGAATTTGGGGCTACACCTTC. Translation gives CASSRTTGGIWGYTF.

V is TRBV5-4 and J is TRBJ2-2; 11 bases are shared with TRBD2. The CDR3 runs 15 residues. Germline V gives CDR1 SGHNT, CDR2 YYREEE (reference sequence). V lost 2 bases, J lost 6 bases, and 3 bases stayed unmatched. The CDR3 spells CASSFRLAGSGELFF. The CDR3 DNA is TGTGCCAGCAGCTTCCGACTAGCGGGATCCGGGGAGCTGTTTTTT.

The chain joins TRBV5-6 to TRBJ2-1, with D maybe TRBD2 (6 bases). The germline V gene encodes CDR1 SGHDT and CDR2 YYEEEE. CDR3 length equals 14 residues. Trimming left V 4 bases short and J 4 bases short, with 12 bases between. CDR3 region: CASSPRTTYNEQFF. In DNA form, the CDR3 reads TGTGCCAGCAGCCCCCGGACTACATACAATGAGCAGTTCTTC.

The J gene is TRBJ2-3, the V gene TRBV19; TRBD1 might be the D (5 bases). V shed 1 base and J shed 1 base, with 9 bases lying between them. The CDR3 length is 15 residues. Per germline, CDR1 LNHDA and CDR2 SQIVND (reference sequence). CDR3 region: CASSIGGRGTDTQYF. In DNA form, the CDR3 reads TGTGCCAGTAGTATAGGCGGCAGGGGCACAGATACGCAGTATTTT.

CDR3 amino acids: CASSLGTGTGELFF. CDR3 nucleotide sequence: TGCGCCAGCAGCCTAGGGACAGGGACCGGGGAGCTGTTTTTT. The genes are TRBV4-1 and TRBJ2-2, with 9 bases identical to TRBD1. The CDR3 is made up of 14 amino acids. V lost 4 bases and J lost 5; bases outside the gene matches: 2. Germline assignment: CDR1 MGHRA and CDR2 YSYEKL.

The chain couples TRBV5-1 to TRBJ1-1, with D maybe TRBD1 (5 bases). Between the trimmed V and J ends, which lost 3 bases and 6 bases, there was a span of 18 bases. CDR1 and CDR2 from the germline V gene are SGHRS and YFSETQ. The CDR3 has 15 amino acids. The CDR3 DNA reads TGCGCCAGCAGCTCTTACCGGGGGGTAGGTCCTGAAGCTTTCTTT. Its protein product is CASSSYRGVGPEAFF.

In DNA, the CDR3 is TGTGCCAGCTCACCACAGGGGTTTAACACTGAAGCTTTCTTT. Residues: CASSPQGFNTEAFF. V gene TRBV18 combines with J gene TRBJ1-1; weak D call: TRBD1 (5 bases). Trimming stripped 1 base from V and 2 bases from J, with 8 bases between. Germline lookup yields CDR1 KGHSH and CDR2 LQKENI. This CDR3 is built from 14 residues.

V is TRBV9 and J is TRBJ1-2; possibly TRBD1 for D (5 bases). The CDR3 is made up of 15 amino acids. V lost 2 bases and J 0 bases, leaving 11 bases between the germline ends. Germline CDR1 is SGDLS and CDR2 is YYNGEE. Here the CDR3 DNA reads TGTGCCAGCAGCGTTGGAACAGGATCTAACTATGGCTACACCTTC. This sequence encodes CASSVGTGSNYGYTF. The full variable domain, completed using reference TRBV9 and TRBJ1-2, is DSGVTQTPKHLITATGQRVTLRCSPRSGDLSVYWYQQSLDQGLQFLIQYYNGEERAKGNILERFSAQQFPDLHSELNLSSLELGDSALYFCASSVGTGSNYGYTFGSGTRLTVV.

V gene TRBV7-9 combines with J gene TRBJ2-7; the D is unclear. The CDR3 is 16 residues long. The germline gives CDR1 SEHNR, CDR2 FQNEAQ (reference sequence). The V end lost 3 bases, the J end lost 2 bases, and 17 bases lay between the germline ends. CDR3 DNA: TGTGCCAGCAGCTTGGAGCTAGGTGCCCTTACCTACGAGCAGTACTTC. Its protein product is CASSLELGALTYEQYF.

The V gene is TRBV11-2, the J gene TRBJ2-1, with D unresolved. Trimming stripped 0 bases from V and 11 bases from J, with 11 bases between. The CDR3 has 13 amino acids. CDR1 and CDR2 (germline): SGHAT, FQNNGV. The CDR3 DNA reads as TGTGCCAGCAGCTTAGATGTATCCGCCCAGCAGTTCTTC. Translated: CASSLDVSAQQFF.

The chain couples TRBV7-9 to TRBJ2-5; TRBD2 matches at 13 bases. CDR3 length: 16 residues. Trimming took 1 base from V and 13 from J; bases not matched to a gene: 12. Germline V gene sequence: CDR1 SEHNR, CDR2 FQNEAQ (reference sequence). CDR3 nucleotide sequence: TGTGCCAGCAGCTTAGGGACTAGCGGGAGTTTCGGAATTCGGTACTTC. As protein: CASSLGTSGSFGIRYF.

CDR3 region: CSVGLAGLNEQYF. CDR3 DNA: TGCAGCGTTGGGCTAGCGGGACTCAACGAGCAGTACTTC. The chain couples TRBV29-1 to TRBJ2-7; 9 bases agree with TRBD2. The CDR3 loop spans 13 amino acids. Germline CDR1 is SQVTM and CDR2 is ANQGSEA. With V trimmed by 4 bases and J by 5 bases, 6 bases remained unmatched.